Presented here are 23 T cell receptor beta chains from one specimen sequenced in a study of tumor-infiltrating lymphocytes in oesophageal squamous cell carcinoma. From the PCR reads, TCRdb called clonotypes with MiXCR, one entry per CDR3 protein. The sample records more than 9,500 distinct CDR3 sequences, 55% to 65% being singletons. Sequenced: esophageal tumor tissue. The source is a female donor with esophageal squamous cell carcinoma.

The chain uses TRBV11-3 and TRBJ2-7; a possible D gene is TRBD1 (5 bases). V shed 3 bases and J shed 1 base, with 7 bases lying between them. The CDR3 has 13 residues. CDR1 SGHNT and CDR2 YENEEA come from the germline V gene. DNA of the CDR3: TGTGCCAGCAGCTTCCCAGGGTCCTACGAGCAGTACTTC. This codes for CASSFPGSYEQYF.

The CDR3, as DNA: TGTGCCAGCAGTTTAGAGGGGGCCGCAACTAATGAAAAACTGTTTTTT. Its protein is CASSLEGAATNEKLFF. The chain uses TRBV28 and TRBJ1-4; 7 bases agree with TRBD1. The CDR3 loop spans 16 amino acids. J lost 0 bases, V lost 2 bases, and 3 bases had no gene match. The germline V gene has CDR1 MDHEN and CDR2 SYDVKM.

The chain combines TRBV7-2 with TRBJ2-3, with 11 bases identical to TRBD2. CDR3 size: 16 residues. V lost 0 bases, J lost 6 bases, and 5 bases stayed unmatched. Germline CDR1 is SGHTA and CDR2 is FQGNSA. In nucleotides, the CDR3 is TGTGCCAGCAGCTTAGCTACTAGCGGGGGAGGGGATACGCAGTATTTT. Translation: CASSLATSGGGDTQYF.

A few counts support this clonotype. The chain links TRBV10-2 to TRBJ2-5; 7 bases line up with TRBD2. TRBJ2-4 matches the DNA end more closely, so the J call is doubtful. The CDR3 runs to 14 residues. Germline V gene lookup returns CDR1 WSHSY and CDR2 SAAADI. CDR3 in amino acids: CASSESGGGAIQYF. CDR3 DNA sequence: TGCGCCAGCAGTGAGTCTGGGGGAGGGGCCATTCAGTACTTC.

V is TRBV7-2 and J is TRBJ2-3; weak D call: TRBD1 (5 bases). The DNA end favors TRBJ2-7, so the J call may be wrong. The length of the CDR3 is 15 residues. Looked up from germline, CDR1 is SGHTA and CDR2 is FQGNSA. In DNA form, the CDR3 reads TGTGCCAGCAGCTCCAGACCACCAGGGAAGCGCGAGCAGTACTTC. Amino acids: CASSSRPPGKREQYF.

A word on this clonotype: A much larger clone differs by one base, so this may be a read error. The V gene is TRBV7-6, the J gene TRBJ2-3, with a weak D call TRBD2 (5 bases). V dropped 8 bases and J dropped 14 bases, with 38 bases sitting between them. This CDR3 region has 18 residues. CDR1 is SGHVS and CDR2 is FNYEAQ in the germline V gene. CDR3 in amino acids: CASSSEARGRSDTGELYF. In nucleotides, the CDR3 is TGTGCCAGCTCTTCTGAAGCTAGAGGGAGATCTGACACCGGGGAGCTGTATTTT.

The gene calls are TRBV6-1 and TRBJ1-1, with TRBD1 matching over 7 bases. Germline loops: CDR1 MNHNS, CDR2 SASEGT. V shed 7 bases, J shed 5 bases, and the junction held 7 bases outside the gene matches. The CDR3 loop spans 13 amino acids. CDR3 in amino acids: CASNVGGGTEAFF. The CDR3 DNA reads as TGTGCCAGCAACGTAGGGGGCGGGACTGAAGCTTTCTTT.

CDR3 sequence reads: CASSLPSEGGYNEQFF. The CDR3 coding sequence is TGTGCCAGCAGTTTACCCTCGGAGGGCGGCTACAATGAGCAGTTCTTC. The chain carries TRBV28 and TRBJ2-1; the D gene is possibly TRBD2 (6 bases). The CDR3 extends over 16 amino acids. Germline V gene sequence: CDR1 MDHEN, CDR2 SYDVKM. V lost 2 bases and J 3 bases, leaving 14 bases between the germline ends.

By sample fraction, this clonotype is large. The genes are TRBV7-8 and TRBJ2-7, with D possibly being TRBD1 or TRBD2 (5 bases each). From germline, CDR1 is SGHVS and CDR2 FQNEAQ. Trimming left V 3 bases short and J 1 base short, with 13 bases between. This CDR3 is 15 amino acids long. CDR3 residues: CASSLFQGPSYEQYF. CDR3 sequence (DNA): TGTGCCAGCAGCTTGTTCCAGGGACCTTCCTACGAGCAGTACTTC. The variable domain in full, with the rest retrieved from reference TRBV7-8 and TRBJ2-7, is GAGVSQSPRYKVAKRGQDVALRCDPISGHVSLFWYQQALGQGPEFLTYFQNEAQLDKSGLPSDRFFAERPEGSVSTLKIQRTQQEDSAVYLCASSLFQGPSYEQYFGPGTRLTVT.

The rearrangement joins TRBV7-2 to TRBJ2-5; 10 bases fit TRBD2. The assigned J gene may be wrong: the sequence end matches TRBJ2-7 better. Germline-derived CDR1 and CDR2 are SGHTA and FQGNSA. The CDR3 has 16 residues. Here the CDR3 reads CASSLQAGGGTYEQYF. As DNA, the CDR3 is TGTGCCAGCAGCTTACAAGCGGGAGGGGGAACCTACGAGCAGTACTTC.

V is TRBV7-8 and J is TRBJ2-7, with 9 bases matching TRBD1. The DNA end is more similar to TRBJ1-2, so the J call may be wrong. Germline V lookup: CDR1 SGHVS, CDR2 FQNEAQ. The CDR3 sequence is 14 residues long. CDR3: CASSPPGQGYGYTF. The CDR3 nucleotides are TGTGCCAGCAGCCCACCGGGACAGGGTTATGGCTACACCTTC.

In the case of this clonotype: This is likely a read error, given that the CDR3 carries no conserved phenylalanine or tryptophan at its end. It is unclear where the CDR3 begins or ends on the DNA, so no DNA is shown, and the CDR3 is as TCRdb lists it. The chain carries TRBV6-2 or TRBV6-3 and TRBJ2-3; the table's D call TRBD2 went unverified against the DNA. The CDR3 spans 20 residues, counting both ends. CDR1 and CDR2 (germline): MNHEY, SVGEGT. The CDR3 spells CASSYSPNLFAGGYEQYFGP.

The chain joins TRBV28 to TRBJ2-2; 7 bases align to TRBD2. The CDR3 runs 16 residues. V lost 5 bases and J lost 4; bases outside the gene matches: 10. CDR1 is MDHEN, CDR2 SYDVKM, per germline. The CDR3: CASSPWEGSGTGELFF. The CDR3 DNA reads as TGTGCCAGCAGTCCGTGGGAGGGGTCTGGCACCGGGGAGCTGTTTTTT.

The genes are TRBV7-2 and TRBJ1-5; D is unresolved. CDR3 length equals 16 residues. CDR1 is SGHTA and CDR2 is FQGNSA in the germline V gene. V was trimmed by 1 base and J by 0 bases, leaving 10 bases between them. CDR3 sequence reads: CASSLDITYSNQPQHF. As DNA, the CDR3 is TGTGCCAGCAGCTTAGATATCACCTATAGCAATCAGCCCCAGCATTTT.

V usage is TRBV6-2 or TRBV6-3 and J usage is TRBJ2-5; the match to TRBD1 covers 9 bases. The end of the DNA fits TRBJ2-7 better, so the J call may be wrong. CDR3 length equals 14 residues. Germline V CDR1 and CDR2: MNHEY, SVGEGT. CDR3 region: CASNTGTGSYEQYF. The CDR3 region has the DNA TGTGCCAGCAATACCGGGACAGGGTCCTACGAGCAGTACTTC.

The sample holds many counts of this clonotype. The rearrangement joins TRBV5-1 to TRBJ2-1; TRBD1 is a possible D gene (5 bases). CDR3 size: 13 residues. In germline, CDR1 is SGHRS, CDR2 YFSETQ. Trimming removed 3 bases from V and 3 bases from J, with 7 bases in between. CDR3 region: CASSSDSYNEQFF. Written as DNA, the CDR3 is TGCGCCAGCAGCTCAGACAGCTACAATGAGCAGTTCTTC.

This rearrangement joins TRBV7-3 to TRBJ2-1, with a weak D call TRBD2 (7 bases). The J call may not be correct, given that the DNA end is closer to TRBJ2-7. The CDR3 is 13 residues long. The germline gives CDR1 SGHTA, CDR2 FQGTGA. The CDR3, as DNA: TGTGCCAGCAGCTTGAAGGGGGGGTTTGAGCAGTACTTC. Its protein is CASSLKGGFEQYF.

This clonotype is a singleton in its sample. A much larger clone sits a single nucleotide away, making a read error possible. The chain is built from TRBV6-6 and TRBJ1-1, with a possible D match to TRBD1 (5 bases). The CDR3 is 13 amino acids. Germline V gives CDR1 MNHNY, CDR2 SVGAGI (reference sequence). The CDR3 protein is CASSYSKGSEAIF. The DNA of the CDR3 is TGTGCCAGCAGTTACTCCAAGGGGTCTGAAGCTATCTTT.

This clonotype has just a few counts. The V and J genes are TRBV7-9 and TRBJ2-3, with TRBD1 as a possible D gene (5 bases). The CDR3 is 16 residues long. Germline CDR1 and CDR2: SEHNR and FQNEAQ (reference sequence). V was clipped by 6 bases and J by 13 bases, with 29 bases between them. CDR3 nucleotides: TGTGCCAGCAGTCATTCCTCAGGGCGACTTGTTCGTCGTGAGTATTTT. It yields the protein CASSHSSGRLVRREYF.

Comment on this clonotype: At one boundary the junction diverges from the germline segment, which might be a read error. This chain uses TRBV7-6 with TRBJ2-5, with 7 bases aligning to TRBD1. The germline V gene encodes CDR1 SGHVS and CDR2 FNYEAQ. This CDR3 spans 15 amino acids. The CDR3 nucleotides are TGTGCTAGCAGCTTAGCGTCGACAGGGTACGAGACCCAGTACTTC. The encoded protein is CASSLASTGYETQYF.

Here the CDR3 reads CASRPESRGNTEAFF. DNA for the CDR3: TGTGCCAGCAGGCCAGAATCTAGAGGGAACACTGAAGCTTTCTTT. V usage is TRBV7-2 and J usage is TRBJ2-3; D gene ambiguous. With the DNA end fitting TRBJ1-1 better, the J assignment may be wrong. Germline-derived CDR1 and CDR2 are SGHTA and FQGNSA. The CDR3 contains 15 residues.

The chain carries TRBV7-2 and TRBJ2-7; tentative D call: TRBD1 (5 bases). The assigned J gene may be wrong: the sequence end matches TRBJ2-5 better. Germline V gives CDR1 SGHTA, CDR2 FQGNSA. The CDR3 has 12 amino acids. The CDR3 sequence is CASKRQQETQYF. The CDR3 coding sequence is TGTGCCAGCAAGCGACAGCAAGAGACCCAGTACTTC.

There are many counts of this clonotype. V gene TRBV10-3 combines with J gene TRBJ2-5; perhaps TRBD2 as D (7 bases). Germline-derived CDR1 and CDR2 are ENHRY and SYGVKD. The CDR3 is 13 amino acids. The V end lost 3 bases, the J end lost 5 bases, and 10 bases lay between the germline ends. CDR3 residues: CAISDRGAETQYF. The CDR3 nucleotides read TGTGCCATCAGTGATCGGGGGGCTGAGACCCAGTACTTC.